This T cell receptor beta chain was identified in a study of CD4+ T cells in melanoma. The germline CDR1 and CDR2 sequences are SQVTM and ANQGSEA. J gave up 6 bases and V 6 bases, and 4 bases lay outside the gene matches. This CDR3 contains 11 residues. Produced via immunoSEQ multiplex PCR; TCRdb's table is partial and in-frame only. The repertoire consists of some 4,000 clones, with around 71% occurring once and the leading ten covering under 40%. General study points: Diverse differentiation states were reported for melanoma neoantigen-specific CD4+ T cells.

Comments on this clone: Its target is unknown.

This clonotype was sampled from a human donor with melanoma. What was sequenced was cells from a culture (not recorded whether cultured in vitro). The rearrangement links TRBV29-1 to TRBJ1-1; 7 bases agree with TRBD1. CDR3 amino acids: CSVQGVAEAFF. The CDR3 nucleotides are TGCAGCGTCCAGGGGGTGGCTGAAGCTTTCTTT.